This T cell receptor (beta chain) appears in the sequencing data of a study of a mutant IDH1 vaccine in newly diagnosed glioma. Study information: Earlier therapy was either radiotherapy, temozolomide, or both, and most got both.

About this clone itself: Its antigen is not known.

The assay was immunoSEQ multiplex PCR, and TCRdb's table has in-frame clones only and misses some. The sample carries some 38,000 clones, over 70% recorded once. With V trimmed by 5 bases and J by 9 bases, 10 bases remained unmatched. CDR1 and CDR2 from the germline V gene are MNHEY and SVGAGI. The CDR3 has 14 amino acids. Time point denoted: week 47, end of study. Vaccination comprised doses that each held 300 ug of mutant IDH1 20-mer peptide, plus topical imiquimod. The starting material was PBMCs, obtained from a glioma patient whose treatment included an IDH1 peptide vaccine. The rearrangement uses TRBV6-5 and TRBJ2-1, with 7 bases matching TRBD2. The TCR comes from a man aged 35 to 55 with glioma. The CDR3 DNA sequence: TGTGCCAGCAGTACCCCGGGACCGGGGGGTGAGCAGTTCTTC. Translating it yields CASSTPGPGGEQFF.